The 22 T cell receptor beta chains below come from one sample, sequenced in a study of T cell changes during pregnancy in multiple sclerosis. Sequencing used immunoSEQ multiplex PCR; TCRdb keeps in-frame clones, though not all of them. The sample has 100,000 or so clones; just under 95% are singletons. The sequenced sample was peripheral blood, obtained in the first trimester of pregnancy. Source of these receptors: a female donor with multiple sclerosis, enrolled in a pregnancy study.

The rearrangement joins TRBV27 to TRBJ1-5; the match to TRBD1 covers 9 bases. Germline V lookup: CDR1 MNHEY, CDR2 SMNVEV (reference sequence). The J segment lost 5 bases and the V segment lost 5 bases, leaving 16 bases of the junction unmatched. The CDR3 runs to 18 residues. CDR3 DNA sequence: TGTGCCAGCAGTAACTCCGGGACAGGGTTGGTGGGGCATCAGCCCCAGCATTTT. Protein sequence: CASSNSGTGLVGHQPQHF.

The V call is TRBV15, the J call TRBJ2-5; 9 bases are shared with TRBD2. V lost 0 bases and J lost 4; bases outside the gene matches: 9. Germline CDR1 LNHNV, CDR2 YYDKDF (reference sequence). CDR3 length: 17 amino acids. CDR3 in DNA: TGTGCCACCAGCAGAGATATGGCGGGGGGGAGGTCAGAGACCCAGTACTTC. This sequence encodes CATSRDMAGGRSETQYF.

The chain combines TRBV7-6 with TRBJ2-2, with a weak D call TRBD1 (6 bases). The germline V gene has CDR1 SGHVS and CDR2 FNYEAQ. V lost 2 bases to trimming and J lost 3 bases, with 16 bases between them. CDR3 size: 17 residues. This CDR3 reads CASSLLLGQSHTGELFF. In DNA form, the CDR3 reads TGTGCCAGCAGCTTACTCCTCGGACAGTCACACACCGGGGAGCTGTTTTTT.

The chain joins TRBV7-6 to TRBJ1-4, with TRBD1 identical over 7 bases. CDR3 length: 14 residues. Trimming at V came to 1 base and at J to 7 bases, leaving 3 bases not matched to a gene. The germline V gene encodes CDR1 SGHVS and CDR2 FNYEAQ. CDR3 sequence: CASSLVGGVEKLFF. CDR3 in DNA: TGTGCCAGCAGCTTAGTAGGGGGCGTTGAAAAACTGTTTTTT.

CDR3 coding DNA: TGTGCCAGCAGCGTCGGACATTCCAACTACGAGCAGTACTTC. Translating gives CASSVGHSNYEQYF. The chain is built from TRBV9 and TRBJ2-7; perhaps TRBD1 as D (5 bases). The germline CDR1 and CDR2 sequences are SGDLS and YYNGEE. The CDR3 is made up of 14 amino acids. V lost 2 bases and J lost 3, with 12 bases in between.

V is TRBV2 and J is TRBJ2-5; D is perhaps TRBD2 (5 bases). Trimming removed 6 bases from V and 5 bases from J, with 7 bases in between. Germline V gene lookup returns CDR1 SNHLY and CDR2 FYNNEI. The CDR3 runs to 11 residues. The CDR3 loop is CASRGSETQYF. The DNA for the CDR3 is TGTGCCAGCAGGGGGAGTGAGACCCAGTACTTC.

The CDR3: CASSDGGFNQPQHF. The CDR3 DNA sequence: TGTGCCAGCAGTGACGGAGGATTCAATCAGCCCCAGCATTTT. The chain is built from TRBV6-1 and TRBJ1-5; D is unclear. CDR1 MNHNS and CDR2 SASEGT come from the germline V gene. Trimming removed 3 bases from V and 3 bases from J, with 9 bases in between. CDR3 size: 14 residues.

This chain links TRBV7-9 with TRBJ1-5; 12 bases fit TRBD1. Germline V gene lookup returns CDR1 SEHNR and CDR2 FQNEAQ (reference sequence). J gave up 2 bases and V 4 bases, and 12 bases lay outside the gene matches. CDR3 length equals 19 residues. The CDR3 DNA reads TGTGCCAGCAGCTCGATTCCGGGACAGGGGGCGGAGGGCAATCAGCCCCAGCATTTT. The encoded protein is CASSSIPGQGAEGNQPQHF.

This chain connects TRBV18 to TRBJ1-1; D not resolved. There are 15 residues in the CDR3. CDR1 is KGHSH and CDR2 is LQKENI in the germline V gene. V was clipped by 0 bases and J by 1 base, with 9 bases between them. The CDR3 DNA reads TGTGCCAGCTCACCACCGGCCACAGAGAACACTGAAGCTTTCTTT. Translated, it gives CASSPPATENTEAFF.

The gene calls are TRBV2 and TRBJ1-1, with D possibly matching TRBD1 (5 bases). Germline V gene sequence: CDR1 SNHLY, CDR2 FYNNEI. Trimming took off 11 bases at V and 6 bases at J, with 22 bases between the two ends. This CDR3 has 14 residues. This chain's CDR3 is CAGTKAVNKAEAFF. The CDR3 coding sequence is TGTGCCGGGACTAAGGCCGTCAATAAGGCTGAAGCTTTCTTT.

The CDR3 bases are TGTGCCAGCAGTGACGGAAGCGGGGGAGATACGCAGTATTTT. Translating gives CASSDGSGGDTQYF. The chain is built from TRBV6-4 and TRBJ2-3; 8 bases map to TRBD2. The germline CDR1 and CDR2 sequences are MRHNA and SNTAGT. Unmatched junction bases numbered 3, after V lost 2 bases and J lost 5 bases. CDR3 length equals 14 residues.

J is TRBJ1-1 and V is TRBV7-9, with unresolved D. Trimming took 7 bases from V and 2 from J, leaving 11 bases between them. CDR3 length: 13 residues. From germline, CDR1 is SEHNR and CDR2 FQNEAQ (reference sequence). The CDR3 protein is CASTQAGNTEAFF. CDR3 bases: TGTGCCAGCACCCAAGCAGGTAACACTGAAGCTTTCTTT. Supplemented by reference TRBV7-9 and TRBJ1-1, the full variable domain reads DTGVSQNPRHKITKRGQNVTFRCDPISEHNRLYWYRQTLGQGPEFLTYFQNEAQLEKSRLLSDRFSAERPKGSFSTLEIQRTEQGDSAMYLCASTQAGNTEAFFGQGTRLTVV.

The chain has TRBV7-3 and TRBJ2-1; TRBD2 matches 9 bases. Germline-derived CDR1 and CDR2 are SGHTA and FQGTGA. This CDR3 contains 15 residues. J was trimmed by 3 bases and V by 2 bases; bases with no gene match: 2. For the CDR3, the DNA is TGTGCCAGCAGCTTATATAGCGGGGGCTACAATGAGCAGTTCTTC. Translating gives CASSLYSGGYNEQFF.

The CDR3 reads CASSWGDNEQFF. The CDR3 DNA reads TGTGCCAGCAGCTGGGGGGACAATGAGCAGTTCTTC. The chain couples TRBV5-6 to TRBJ2-1; maybe TRBD2 (6 bases). V lost 3 bases and J 5 bases, leaving 6 bases between the germline ends. CDR1 and CDR2 (germline): SGHDT, YYEEEE. The CDR3 sequence is 12 residues long. The entire variable domain, with the rest obtained from reference TRBV5-6 and TRBJ2-1, is as follows: DAGVTQSPTHLIKTRGQQVTLRCSPKSGHDTVSWYQQALGQGPQFIFQYYEEEERQRGNFPDRFSGHQFPNYSSELNVNALLLGDSALYLCASSWGDNEQFFGPGTRLTVL.

This sequence joins TRBV9 and TRBJ1-3, with a tentative D call TRBD1 (5 bases). Per germline, CDR1 SGDLS and CDR2 YYNGEE. The CDR3 has 17 amino acids. V lost 3 bases, J lost 1 base, and 17 bases lay in between. CDR3 amino acids: CASSAWGEEFSGNTIYF. The CDR3 bases are TGTGCCAGCAGCGCGTGGGGGGAAGAGTTTTCTGGAAACACCATATATTTT.

This clone was seen a handful of times. The chain uses TRBV6-5 and TRBJ1-2; D gene uncertain. CDR1 and CDR2 (germline): MNHEY, SVGAGI. This CDR3 comprises 12 residues. V lost 4 bases, J lost 1 base, and 4 bases lay in between. CDR3 amino acids: CASSSLNYGYTF. The CDR3 region has the DNA TGTGCCAGCAGTTCCCTTAACTATGGCTACACCTTC.

This chain joins TRBV5-6 and TRBJ1-3; D gene ambiguous. Germline-derived CDR1 and CDR2 are SGHDT and YYEEEE. The CDR3 totals 16 residues. The V gene lost 1 base and the J gene lost 0 bases, with 11 bases spanning the gap. The DNA for the CDR3 is TGTGCCAGCAGCTTGAGCCGCCTTTACTCTGGAAACACCATATATTTT. Encoded protein: CASSLSRLYSGNTIYF.

V usage is TRBV14 and J usage is TRBJ2-5; D gene uncertain. The germline CDR1 and CDR2 sequences are SGHDN and FVKESK. The CDR3 has 13 amino acids. The ends were cut back, 1 base at V and 4 bases at J, with 7 bases in the middle. CDR3 DNA: TGTGCCAGCAGCCAAGCTAGACCAGAGACCCAGTACTTC. Amino acids: CASSQARPETQYF.

The chain has TRBV2 and TRBJ1-1; the D is unclear. Looked up from germline, CDR1 is SNHLY and CDR2 is FYNNEI. There are 13 residues in the CDR3. The V end lost 10 bases, the J end lost 0 bases, and 12 bases lay between the germline ends. The chain's CDR3 is CAINRPMNTEAFF. The CDR3 nucleotides are TGTGCCATTAACAGACCCATGAACACTGAAGCTTTCTTT.

This sequence joins TRBV2 and TRBJ2-1; 10 bases match TRBD2. The CDR3 totals 14 residues. With 4 bases clipped from V and 8 bases from J, the junction kept 5 bases outside the gene matches. CDR1 SNHLY and CDR2 FYNNEI come from the germline V gene. As DNA, the CDR3 is TGTGCCAGCAGTGGTTTAGCGGGGGGCCATGAGCAGTTCTTC. Protein: CASSGLAGGHEQFF.

This chain links TRBV2 with TRBJ2-7; D is possibly TRBD1 (5 bases). The germline gives CDR1 SNHLY, CDR2 FYNNEI. This CDR3 comprises 14 residues. V was shortened by 7 bases and J by 1 base, with 14 bases between the two germline ends. For the CDR3, the DNA is TGTGCCAGCAAAGCCGACAGCACGTCCTACGAGCAGTACTTC. It translates to CASKADSTSYEQYF.

The gene calls are TRBV5-1 and TRBJ2-3; 7 bases line up with TRBD1. The V and J ends lost 4 bases and 3 bases, in that order; junction bases with no gene match: 5. The germline gives CDR1 SGHRS, CDR2 YFSETQ. There are 14 residues in the CDR3. In nucleotides, the CDR3 is TGCGCCAGCAGCCAGGGACAGTTAACAGATACGCAGTATTTT. Translating it yields CASSQGQLTDTQYF. Complete variable domain (other parts from reference TRBV5-1 and TRBJ2-3): KAGVTQTPRYLIKTRGQQVTLSCSPISGHRSVSWYQQTPGQGLQFLFEYFSETQRNKGNFPGRFSGRQFSNSRSEMNVSTLELGDSALYLCASSQGQLTDTQYFGPGTRLTVL.